This T cell receptor (beta chain) was recovered during a study of T cell clonality in common variable immunodeficiency. General study points: Fewer deletions and N-nucleotide insertions were reportedly seen in common variable immunodeficiency TCR beta sequences. Fewer TCRbeta clones were shared among CVID subjects than controls.

Measured with immunoSEQ multiplex PCR; TCRdb has only the in-frame clones, and not every one. The repertoire yields around 40,000 clones, none seen only once; the top ten contain around 2.8%. This clone was counted at least ten times. Its antigen is unknown. The read stops 3 residues short of the end of the CDR3; the missing end is completed from the germline J gene. The CDR3 is 15 residues long. V was clipped by 3 bases and J by 4 bases, with 18 bases between them. Germline V CDR1 and CDR2: DFQATT, SNEGSKA (reference sequence). The V call is TRBV20-1, the J call TRBJ1-2, with D perhaps TRBD1 (6 bases). The sample consisted of peripheral blood mononuclear cells. This clonotype was sampled from a person aged 18-70 years in good health. This CDR3 is CSASLDGGLGYGYTF. Incomplete CDR3 DNA: TGCAGTGCTAGTTTAGACGGGGGGCTTGGCTATGGC.